The 26 T cell receptor beta chains presented below share a single source sample, sequenced in a study of spatial heterogeneity in lung cancer. TCRdb re-analysed the 5' RACE reads in MiXCR, keeping a single row per CDR3 protein. This repertoire shows tens of thousands of distinct CDR3 sequences, around 8.6% found once; its top ten account for 6.9%. The time point denotes: sample taken at primary tumor resection. Frozen PBMC, nontumor lung or tumor provided whole RNA, which was sequenced unsorted. The specimen comprised PBMCs, sampled at surgery. These receptors were collected from a male donor with early-stage non-small cell lung cancer.

The gene calls are TRBV4-3 and TRBJ2-3; 7 bases are a match to TRBD2. This CDR3 contains 15 residues. Germline V lookup: CDR1 LGHNA, CDR2 YSLEER. V shed 1 base and J 4 bases; nucleotides not matched to a gene: 5. The CDR3, as DNA: TGCGCCAGCAGCCAAGGAGGTAGCGGGTCAGATACGCAGTATTTT. This encodes CASSQGGSGSDTQYF.

This CDR3 reads CASSQGKSGTGTGELFF. In DNA, the CDR3 is TGTGCCAGCAGCCAAGGGAAGAGCGGGACAGGCACCGGGGAGCTGTTTTTT. The chain links TRBV4-2 to TRBJ2-2; perhaps TRBD1 as D (8 bases). This CDR3 is built from 17 residues. Trimming removed 1 base from V and 4 bases from J, with 16 bases in between. Germline CDR1 reads LGHNA; CDR2 reads YNFKEQ.

The V call is TRBV29-1, the J call TRBJ2-1; 10 nucleotides agree with TRBD2. This CDR3 has 14 residues. The V segment lost 7 bases and the J segment 4 bases; nucleotides outside the gene matches: 7. The germline gives CDR1 SQVTM, CDR2 ANQGSEA. CDR3 amino acids: CSAPGSGGYNEQFF. The CDR3 region has the DNA TGCAGCGCGCCGGGTAGCGGGGGGTACAATGAGCAGTTCTTC.

The table lists this clonotype with a few counts. The chain links TRBV20-1 to TRBJ2-7; the match to TRBD1 covers 8 bases. CDR3 length: 16 amino acids. Trimming removed 0 bases from V and 0 bases from J; junction bases left unmatched: 7. Germline-derived CDR1 and CDR2 are DFQATT and SNEGSKA (reference sequence). The CDR3 region has the DNA TGCAGTGCTAGAGATCTTTGGACAGGGACCTCCTACGAGCAGTACTTC. This sequence encodes CSARDLWTGTSYEQYF.

In this sample, this clonotype turned up many times. The chain couples TRBV6-1 to TRBJ2-5; D is uncertain. The V end was cut by 4 bases, the J end by 4 bases, with 16 bases between. The germline CDR1 and CDR2 sequences are MNHNS and SASEGT. This CDR3 spans 15 amino acids. CDR3 region: CASSGISYLTETQYF. The CDR3 bases are TGTGCCAGCAGTGGGATTTCCTACCTCACAGAGACCCAGTACTTC.

This clonotype has just one count. A much more abundant neighbour one base away suggests this may be a read error. V and J are TRBV5-4 and TRBJ1-2; weak D call: TRBD1 (6 bases). CDR1 and CDR2 from the germline V gene are SGHNT and YYREEE (reference sequence). The length of the CDR3 is 15 residues. Here the CDR3 DNA reads TGTACCAGCAGCTTGATCGGGGGCGCAGACTATGGCTACACCTTC. This gives the protein CTSSLIGGADYGYTF. Based on the CDR3 plus reference TRBV5-4 and TRBJ1-2, the full variable domain is ETGVTQSPTHLIKTRGQQVTLRCSSQSGHNTVSWYQQALGQGPQFIFQYYREEENGRGNFPPRFSGLQFPNYSSELNVNALELDDSALYLCTSSLIGGADYGYTFGSGTRLTVV.

This rearrangement joins TRBV29-1 to TRBJ1-1; 7 nucleotides align to TRBD1. Per germline, CDR1 SQVTM and CDR2 ANQGSEA. With V trimmed by 4 bases and J by 0 bases, 5 bases remained unmatched. The CDR3 sequence is 14 residues long. The DNA of the CDR3 is TGCAGCGTTGGGGCAGGGGGTATGAACACTGAAGCTTTCTTT. It is translated as CSVGAGGMNTEAFF.

This clonotype was seen more than once but under ten times. The DNA for the CDR3 is TGTGCCAGCAGCCAAGAACAGGGCGCGCGCCGCGAGCAGTACTTC. This encodes CASSQEQGARREQYF. V and J are TRBV4-2 and TRBJ2-7, with D tentatively TRBD1 (6 bases). The CDR3 extends over 15 amino acids. Germline V gene data show CDR1 as LGHNA and CDR2 as YNFKEQ. The ends were cut back, 0 bases at V and 6 bases at J, with 15 bases in the middle.

This clonotype was found a few times. The chain is built from TRBV29-1 and TRBJ2-5; 9 bases align to TRBD2. This CDR3 has 15 residues. Trimming removed 5 bases from V and 3 bases from J; junction bases left unmatched: 10. Germline V CDR1 and CDR2: SQVTM, ANQGSEA. The CDR3 is CSVKVSVAGEETQYF. The CDR3 DNA reads TGCAGCGTTAAGGTGTCGGTAGCGGGAGAAGAGACCCAGTACTTC.

The chain is built from TRBV30 and TRBJ1-4; 7 bases align to TRBD1. J gave up 4 bases and V 5 bases, and 4 bases lay outside the gene matches. This CDR3 has 13 amino acids. CDR1 is GTSNPN and CDR2 is SVGIG in the germline V gene (reference sequence). The CDR3 nucleotides read TGTGCCTGGGACAGGGTCGGTAATGAAAAACTGTTTTTT. Protein sequence: CAWDRVGNEKLFF.

This clonotype was found many times. This chain connects TRBV19 to TRBJ1-1; TRBD1 matches 11 bases. Losses at the gene ends were 10 bases for V and 6 bases for J; bases not matched to a gene: 7. The CDR3 sequence is 13 residues long. The V gene's germline CDR1 is LNHDA and CDR2 SQIVND (reference sequence). The CDR3 DNA sequence: TGTGCCACCGCCCGGGACAGGGGGGCTGAAGCTTTCTTT. It is translated as CATARDRGAEAFF.

The sample holds a few counts of this clonotype. The rearrangement joins TRBV27 to TRBJ2-1; D possibly matches TRBD1 or TRBD2 (5 bases each). The germline CDR1 and CDR2 sequences are MNHEY and SMNVEV (reference sequence). This CDR3 has 14 residues. The V gene lost 5 bases and the J gene lost 9 bases, with 17 bases spanning the gap. CDR3 sequence: CASSIRDPAFEQFF. The DNA for the CDR3 is TGTGCCAGCAGTATCCGGGACCCCGCTTTTGAGCAGTTCTTC.

This sequence joins TRBV6-2 or TRBV6-3 and TRBJ1-1; D uncertain. Trimming took 5 bases from V and 2 from J, leaving 9 bases between them. The CDR3 extends over 13 amino acids. Germline CDR1 MNHEY, CDR2 SVGEGT. CDR3 in DNA: TGTGCCAGCAGTCCCTACAAAAACACTGAAGCTTTCTTT. This encodes CASSPYKNTEAFF.

This clonotype was counted many times. The V and J genes are TRBV28 and TRBJ2-7, with no clear D. CDR3 size: 11 residues. Trimming stripped 5 bases from V and 7 bases from J, with 9 bases between. Germline CDR1 MDHEN, CDR2 SYDVKM. The CDR3 coding sequence is TGTGCCAGCAGTCCGTTTAGAGAGCAGTACTTC. Encoded protein: CASSPFREQYF.

The chain recombines TRBV5-1 with TRBJ1-1; 7 bases map to TRBD1. The CDR3 runs 14 residues. The V segment lost 5 bases and the J segment 2 bases; nucleotides outside the gene matches: 6. The germline V gene has CDR1 SGHRS and CDR2 YFSETQ. As DNA, the CDR3 is TGCGCCAGCAGTTCGACAGGGAGTAACACTGAAGCTTTCTTT. It specifies CASSSTGSNTEAFF.

V and J are TRBV10-3 and TRBJ2-3, with a tentative D call TRBD2 (7 bases). The germline CDR1 and CDR2 sequences are ENHRY and SYGVKD. The CDR3 sequence is 15 residues long. Trimming removed 3 bases at V and 4 bases at J, with 14 bases between. The chain's CDR3 is CAISDGGGPSDTQYF. The CDR3 region has the DNA TGTGCCATCAGTGACGGCGGGGGCCCCTCAGATACGCAGTATTTT.

This clonotype was observed many times. The V call is TRBV5-1, the J call TRBJ2-7, with D perhaps matching TRBD1 or TRBD2 (6 bases each). This CDR3 is 16 amino acids long. Trimming pared 3 bases from V and 2 bases from J, leaving 18 bases between. CDR1 is SGHRS, CDR2 YFSETQ, per germline. The CDR3 region has the DNA TGCGCCAGCAGCTCTGGACCGGGGGCTGGTACCTACGAGCAGTACTTC. Its protein is CASSSGPGAGTYEQYF.

This clonotype was recorded many times. The chain has TRBV4-3 and TRBJ2-1; 7 bases are shared with TRBD2. J was trimmed by 5 bases and V by 4 bases; bases with no gene match: 5. Germline lookup yields CDR1 LGHNA and CDR2 YSLEER. CDR3 length: 14 amino acids. The CDR3 nucleotides are TGCGCCAGCAGCCTGGCTAGCGGAGACAATGAGCAGTTCTTC. Protein: CASSLASGDNEQFF.

In this sample, this clonotype turned up many times. The gene calls are TRBV6-5 and TRBJ1-6; D may be TRBD1 (5 bases). CDR1 and CDR2 from the germline V gene are MNHEY and SVGAGI. Trimming stripped 1 base from V and 7 bases from J, with 14 bases between. This CDR3 is 16 amino acids long. The CDR3 DNA is TGTGCCAGCAGTTACTGGTTGGAGGGGCGAAATTCACCCCTCCACTTT. Protein: CASSYWLEGRNSPLHF.

This clonotype was found many times. The rearrangement uses TRBV9 and TRBJ2-5, with 11 bases identical to TRBD2. The CDR3 is made up of 15 amino acids. V was pared by 3 bases and J by 9 bases, with 10 bases of the junction left unmatched. Germline-derived CDR1 and CDR2 are SGDLS and YYNGEE. CDR3 sequence reads: CASSARGSGREAQYF. For the CDR3, the DNA is TGTGCCAGCAGCGCCAGGGGTAGCGGGAGGGAGGCCCAGTACTTC.

This clonotype was seen more than once but under ten times. The V and J genes are TRBV2 and TRBJ2-1, with 7 bases identical to TRBD2. Germline lookup yields CDR1 SNHLY and CDR2 FYNNEI. The CDR3 has 14 residues. V dropped 6 bases and J dropped 6; count of bases not matched to a gene: 8. CDR3 region: CASSPGLTVNEQFF. The CDR3 coding sequence is TGTGCCAGCAGCCCGGGACTAACGGTCAATGAGCAGTTCTTC.

Ten or more counts support this clonotype. The gene calls are TRBV11-2 and TRBJ2-3, with 8 positions matching TRBD2. Germline values: CDR1 SGHAT, CDR2 FQNNGV. The CDR3 runs to 15 residues. Losses at the gene ends were 7 bases for V and 5 bases for J; bases not matched to a gene: 11. CDR3 DNA: TGTGCCAGCACGGCTAGCGGGCGTTTAGGAGATACGCAGTATTTT. As protein: CASTASGRLGDTQYF.

The chain recombines TRBV29-1 with TRBJ2-7; D uncertain. The CDR3 contains 10 residues. The ends were cut back, 5 bases at V and 6 bases at J, with 8 bases in the middle. In germline, CDR1 is SQVTM, CDR2 ANQGSEA. The chain's CDR3 is CSVSRREQYF. In nucleotides, the CDR3 is TGCAGCGTTTCCCGGCGCGAGCAGTACTTC.

This clonotype was seen repeatedly, ten times or more. This rearrangement joins TRBV6-1 to TRBJ2-1; weak D call: TRBD1 (5 bases). This CDR3 is 16 amino acids long. CDR1 is MNHNS and CDR2 is SASEGT in the germline V gene. V dropped 2 bases and J dropped 1 base, with 12 bases sitting between them. CDR3 in DNA: TGTGCCAGCAGTGAAAGTGCAGGGCAGTCCTACAATGAGCAGTTCTTC. The encoded protein is CASSESAGQSYNEQFF.

In its sample, this clonotype was seen a few times. The gene calls are TRBV29-1 and TRBJ2-3, with a possible D match to TRBD2 (7 bases). V lost 6 bases and J 5 bases, leaving 18 bases between the germline ends. This CDR3 has 14 residues. Germline assignment: CDR1 SQVTM and CDR2 ANQGSEA. CDR3 DNA: TGCAGCGTAGAGGGGGGGGCCGGGGTAGATACGCAGTATTTT. Translated: CSVEGGAGVDTQYF.

The rearrangement joins TRBV7-2 to TRBJ2-2; weak D call: TRBD2 (6 bases). V lost 3 bases and J lost 4, with 9 bases in between. This CDR3 is 14 amino acids long. Germline lookup yields CDR1 SGHTA and CDR2 FQGNSA. The CDR3 reads CASSFQGLTGELFF. The CDR3 coding sequence is TGTGCCAGCAGCTTCCAGGGACTCACCGGGGAGCTGTTTTTT. Filled out from reference TRBV7-2 and TRBJ2-2, the complete variable domain reads GAGVSQSPSNKVTEKGKDVELRCDPISGHTALYWYRQSLGQGLEFLIYFQGNSAPDKSGLPSDRFSAERTGGSVSTLTIQRTQQEDSAVYLCASSFQGLTGELFFGEGSRLTVL.